These T cell receptor beta chains were read from a single sample in a study of PD-1 blockade in classical Hodgkin lymphoma. Sequencing was performed with immunoSEQ multiplex PCR; in TCRdb, only in-frame clones are kept and a portion is missing. The table includes roughly 24,000 clones, 70% to 90% detected once. The sample was peripheral blood mononuclear cells (PBMCs), taken before the second cycle of nivolumab. The origin of the receptors is a human donor with classical Hodgkin lymphoma. CDR3s include the opening cysteine and the closing phenylalanine or tryptophan. A D gene is named only where the DNA matches it firmly. Some rows mark clone size as missing; the rest say once, few, many or name a class of expanded clone.

TRBV4-1	.	TRBJ1-5	.	TGCGCCAGCAGCCAAGATTTTCGGGTTGGCCAGCCCCAGCATTTT	CASSQDFRVGQPQHF
TRBV7-3	.	TRBJ2-3	.	TGTGCCAGCAGCTTAACGGGCAGCACAGATACGCAGTATTTT	CASSLTGSTDTQYF
TRBV6-1	once	TRBJ1-5	.	TGTGCCAGCAGTGGGGAATATAGCAATCAGCCCCAGCATTTT	CASSGEYSNQPQHF
TRBV29-1	.	TRBJ1-2	TRBD1	TGCAGCGTGGCCTCGTGGCAGGGGGGCTATGGCTACACCTTC	CSVASWQGGYGYTF
TRBV9	once	TRBJ2-1	TRBD1	TGTGCCAGCAGCGTAGCCCCGACAGGGTCAGGCTACAATGAGCAGTTCTTC	CASSVAPTGSGYNEQFF
TRBV11-1	once	TRBJ2-7	.	TGTGCCAGCAGGGATTCCGGGACGTCCTACGAGCAGTACTTC	CASRDSGTSYEQYF
TRBV10-3	.	TRBJ2-7	TRBD1	TGTGCCATCAGGCCGGGACAGGGGTCCAACGAGCAGTACTTC	CAIRPGQGSNEQYF
TRBV10-3	.	TRBJ2-3	.	TGTGCCATCAGTGCCCGGGGGCAGGGGTTCACAGATACGCAGTATTTT	CAISARGQGFTDTQYF
TRBV7-2	.	TRBJ1-4	.	TGTGCCAGCAAAAAAGGTTTTAATGAAAAACTGTTTTTT	CASKKGFNEKLFF
TRBV7-9	once	TRBJ2-7	TRBD1	TGTGCCAGCAGCGAGGGGACAGGCTCCTACGAGCAGTACTTC	CASSEGTGSYEQYF
TRBV5-6	.	TRBJ1-2	.	TGTGCCAGCAGCAGAATTGGGGGCGTTGATGGCTACACCTTC	CASSRIGGVDGYTF